This T cell receptor beta chain came from a study of OX40 agonist ivuxolimab in advanced cancers. As for the study in general: Head and neck, renal cell, melanoma or hepatocellular carcinoma were the cancers that dose-escalation patients had.

General observations from the study: No determination was made of the antigen specificity of the expanded peripheral T cells. Several nonresponders also turned out to have low normalized T-cell clonal expansion.

TCRdb keeps only in-frame clones here, not all; method: immunoSEQ multiplex PCR. The sample carries more than 75,000 clones, around 84% recorded once. Concerning this clone itself: The antigen is undetermined.

The source is an adult with an advanced solid tumor such as melanoma, head and neck, liver or kidney cancer. The sequencing used CD4+ or CD8+ T cells sorted from blood, collected in a trial of the OX40 agonist ivuxolimab.

CDR3 in amino acids: CASSLGLGTGNTGELFF. In DNA form, the CDR3 reads TGTGCCAGCAGCTTAGGACTCGGGACGGGGAACACCGGGGAGCTGTTTTTT. The chain recombines TRBV7-3 with TRBJ2-2; the D call may be TRBD1 or TRBD2 (5 bases each). Germline CDR1 SGHTA, CDR2 FQGTGA. V lost 2 bases, J lost 1 base, and 14 bases lay in between. CDR3 length: 17 residues.